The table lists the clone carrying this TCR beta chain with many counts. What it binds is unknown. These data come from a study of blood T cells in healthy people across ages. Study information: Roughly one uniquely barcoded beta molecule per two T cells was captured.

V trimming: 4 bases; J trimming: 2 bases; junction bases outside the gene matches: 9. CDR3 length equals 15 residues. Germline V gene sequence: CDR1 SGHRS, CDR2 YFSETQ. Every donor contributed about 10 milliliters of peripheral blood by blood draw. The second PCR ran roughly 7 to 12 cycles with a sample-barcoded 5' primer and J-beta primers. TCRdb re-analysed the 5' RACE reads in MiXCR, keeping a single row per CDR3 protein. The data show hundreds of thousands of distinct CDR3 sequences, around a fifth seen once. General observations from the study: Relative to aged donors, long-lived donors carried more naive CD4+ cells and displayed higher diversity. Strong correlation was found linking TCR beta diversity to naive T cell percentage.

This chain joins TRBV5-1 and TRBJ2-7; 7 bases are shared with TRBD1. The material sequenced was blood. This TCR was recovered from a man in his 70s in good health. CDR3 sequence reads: CASSPRTGTTYEQYF. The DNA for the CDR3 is TGCGCCAGCAGCCCCCGGACAGGTACTACCTACGAGCAGTACTTC.